This TCR beta chain originates from a study of identical twins. Per germline, CDR1 SGHTA and CDR2 FQGNSA. The CDR3 spans 14 residues. V was cut by 2 bases and J by 2 bases, with 9 bases left in between. TCRdb reprocessed the 5' RACE reads via MiXCR and lists one record per CDR3 protein. The sample carries around 490,000 distinct CDR3 sequences, roughly an eighth recorded once. This clonotype was observed a handful of times. These data were also filed under a second study, of yellow fever vaccine responses in identical twins.

What was sequenced was CD4+ T cells sorted from blood. The sequence came from a woman younger than 30 in good health. The chain recombines TRBV7-2 with TRBJ1-2; the D is unclear. The CDR3 bases are TGTGCCAGCAGCTTATTACAGAGAAACTATGGCTACACCTTC. Translating it yields CASSLLQRNYGYTF.